Given below is one TCR beta chain in context. V gave up 10 bases and J gave up 1 base; unmatched junction bases: 14. CDR1 is LNHDA and CDR2 is SQIVND in the germline V gene (reference sequence). The CDR3 sequence is 16 residues long. The data are from a study of blood T cell repertoires in COVID-19. Study as a whole: The origin of the acute and convalescent COVID-19 samples was the United States, Italy and Spain. PBMCs, B-cell-depleted T cells, or T cells provided the cDNA or gDNA that made up the material.

Original handling: Reference gene primer amplification gave nucleated cell count estimates. Sequencing was performed with immunoSEQ multiplex PCR; in TCRdb, only in-frame clones are kept and a portion is missing. From that table come the V and J calls and clone size; the DNA was used to work out D and trimming. The table shows a few hundred thousand clones, with around 87% occurring only once. The sample was peripheral blood. This clonotype originated in a woman aged 45-65 years who had recovered from COVID-19. This chain links TRBV19 with TRBJ1-2; 8 positions agree with TRBD1. CDR3 coding DNA: TGTGCCACTCACCCCACGGACAGGGCAATTAACTATGGCTACACCTTC. Its translation: CATHPTDRAINYGYTF.